These T cell receptor beta chains were read from a single sample in a study of T-cell memory formation after mild COVID-19. A single record per CDR3 protein comes from TCRdb applying MiXCR to the 5' RACE reads. The sample holds roughly 250,000 distinct CDR3 sequences; around 15% are singletons and the top ten take around 21%. The source material was PBMCs or a T cell subset sorted from them (not recorded which). The receptor source for this set is a man between 18 and 29 years old who had mild COVID-19 (a few samples of this study predate the infection). Cell type and time point are not known. CDR3s include the opening cysteine and the closing phenylalanine or tryptophan. A D gene is named only where the DNA matches it firmly. Clone size appears in some rows only: once, few, many, or a class for an expanded clone.

J gene	clone size	D gene	V gene	CDR3 DNA	CDR3 protein
TRBJ1-3	few	.	TRBV5-1	TGCGCCAGCAGCAGTACTGCATTCTCTGGAAACACCATATATTTT	CASSSTAFSGNTIYF
TRBJ1-2	.	.	TRBV7-2	TGTGCCAGCAGCCCCGACAGGTCTGAAGGCTACACCTTC	CASSPDRSEGYTF
TRBJ2-2	medium-sized	TRBD2	TRBV2	TGTGCCAGCAGTCGCACTAGCGGAGCGAACACCGGGGAGCTGTTTTTT	CASSRTSGANTGELFF
TRBJ2-1	.	.	TRBV7-2	TGTGCCAGCAGCTCCCTCGCCACTGAGCAGTTCTTC	CASSSLATEQFF
TRBJ1-1	.	.	TRBV5-6	TGTGCCAGCAGCTTGGGTACAGCCCTCACGGGAGCTTTCTTT	CASSLGTALTGAFF
TRBJ2-1	.	.	TRBV6-2/TRBV6-3	TGTGCCAGCAGTTACTCGGTTCACAGGGTCAATGAGCAGTTCTTC	CASSYSVHRVNEQFF
TRBJ2-2	many	TRBD1	TRBV6-4	TGTGCCAGCAGTGAGACAGGGGAGACCGGGGAGCTGTTTTTT	CASSETGETGELFF
TRBJ2-5	.	TRBD2	TRBV20-1	TGCAGTGCTAGTAGCCCCCGTACTAGCGGGCCCGAGACCCAGTACTTC	CSASSPRTSGPETQYF
TRBJ1-2	.	.	TRBV7-2	TGTGCCAGCAGCATTCGTAGCGGGGATGGCTACACCTTC	CASSIRSGDGYTF
TRBJ1-2	.	.	TRBV7-2	TGTGCCAGCAGCCCAGGGGTCGGAGGGTATGGCTACACCTTC	CASSPGVGGYGYTF
TRBJ1-6	.	.	TRBV7-2	TGTGCCAGCAGCTTACAGGCAGACAATTCACCCCTCCACTTT	CASSLQADNSPLHF
TRBJ1-1	few	TRBD1	TRBV7-9	TGTGCCAGCAGCTTCACAGGGGAATCTGAAGCTTTCTTT	CASSFTGESEAFF
TRBJ2-3	few	.	TRBV9	TGTGCCAGCAGCGTTGGGTTCACAGATACGCAGTATTTT	CASSVGFTDTQYF
TRBJ2-3	few	.	TRBV6-6	TGTGCCAGCAGTTACGGGGGGTTGATAACAGATACGCAGTATTTT	CASSYGGLITDTQYF
TRBJ2-7	many	TRBD1	TRBV12-3/TRBV12-4	TGTGCCAGCAGTTCGGACAGGTCCTACGAGCAGTACTTC	CASSSDRSYEQYF
TRBJ2-7	few	.	TRBV11-2	TGTGCCAGCAGCTTAGCCCCTCGCCCCTACGAGCAGTACTTC	CASSLAPRPYEQYF
TRBJ2-3	.	.	TRBV6-2/TRBV6-3	TGTGCCAGCAGTTACCGTCTCCTCGGGGGCACAGATACGCAGTATTTT	CASSYRLLGGTDTQYF
TRBJ2-1	few	.	TRBV5-1	TGCGCCAGCAGCGTTACCCCTGGGGGCACTGAGCAGTTCTTC	CASSVTPGGTEQFF
TRBJ2-3	.	.	TRBV15	TGTGCCACCAACCGCGGCACAGATACGCAGTATTTT	CATNRGTDTQYF
TRBJ1-1	few	.	TRBV6-5	TGTGCCAGCAGAACTTACTCTTCTGAAGCTTTCTTT	CASRTYSSEAFF
TRBJ2-3	many	TRBD2	TRBV11-2	TGTGCCAGCAGCCAGACCGTCGTTAGCGGGGGTCGCACAGATACGCAGTATTTT	CASSQTVVSGGRTDTQYF
TRBJ2-5	few	.	TRBV12-3/TRBV12-4	TGTGCCAGCAGTGTACGAGGGGGCCAAGAGACCCAGTACTTC	CASSVRGGQETQYF
TRBJ2-3	.	.	TRBV10-2	TGCGCCAGCAATCCTAGCACAGATACGCAGTATTTT	CASNPSTDTQYF
TRBJ1-2	few	.	TRBV3-1	TGTGCCAGCAGCCAAGATTTTAGGGCAACCTACACCTTC	CASSQDFRATYTF
TRBJ2-7	.	.	TRBV18	TGTGCCAGCTCAAACGGGGGTAGCTCCTACGAGCAGTACTTC	CASSNGGSSYEQYF
TRBJ1-1	few	.	TRBV5-1	TGCGCCAGCAGCTTGTCATCGGGGAAGCTTTTTGGCACTGAAGCTTTCTTT	CASSLSSGKLFGTEAFF
TRBJ2-3	.	.	TRBV5-1	TGCGCCAGCAGCTTGGCCGGAGGAAAAGATACGCAGTATTTT	CASSLAGGKDTQYF
TRBJ2-7	few	.	TRBV18	TGTGCCAGCTCCCCCGCCAGGGACTACGAGCAGTACTTC	CASSPARDYEQYF
TRBJ1-2	.	.	TRBV11-2	TGTGCCAGCAGCTCGATTAGGAACGGGGGGTATGGCTACACCTTC	CASSSIRNGGYGYTF
TRBJ2-1	.	.	TRBV7-2	TGTGCCAGCGCCGATGATATGGGCCTAAGGGAGCAGTTCTTC	CASADDMGLREQFF
TRBJ2-4	.	TRBD1	TRBV6-2/TRBV6-3	TGTGCCAGCAGTCCCAGGGGGCAATCTCCGCGGGCCAAAAACATTCAGTACTTC	CASSPRGQSPRAKNIQYF
TRBJ1-2	.	.	TRBV7-6	TGTGCCAGCAGCTCCCCCGGGGGAGATGGCTACACCTTC	CASSSPGGDGYTF
TRBJ2-5	few	TRBD1	TRBV10-3	TGTGCCATCAGGCCCCAGGGACAGCAAGAGACCCAGTACTTC	CAIRPQGQQETQYF
TRBJ2-3	.	.	TRBV12-3/TRBV12-4	TGTGCCAGCACTCCTCCGGGGGCGGACACAGATACGCAGTATTTT	CASTPPGADTDTQYF
TRBJ2-5	few	.	TRBV29-1	TGCAGCGTTGAAGATCATAGGGAAGAGACCCAGTACTTC	CSVEDHREETQYF
TRBJ2-7	.	.	TRBV2	TGTGCCAGCAGCCTAGATACTCCCTTCTACGAGCAGTACTTC	CASSLDTPFYEQYF
TRBJ1-1	.	.	TRBV12-3/TRBV12-4	TGTGCCAGCGGCTCCCCCAGGTCCCATGAAGCTTTCTTT	CASGSPRSHEAFF
TRBJ1-2	few	.	TRBV6-1	TGTGCCAGCAGTGCATGGGGGGCGGGCGGCTACACCTTC	CASSAWGAGGYTF
TRBJ2-7	few	TRBD2	TRBV12-3/TRBV12-4	TGTGCCAGCAGTCCTCCTAGCGGGCGAAACTACGAGCAGTACTTC	CASSPPSGRNYEQYF
TRBJ1-2	.	.	TRBV7-9	TGTGCCTTAAGGGCAGGAAAAGGCTACACCTTC	CALRAGKGYTF
TRBJ2-7	.	TRBD1	TRBV5-1	TGCGCCAGCAGCTTGGACGGGACAGGGTACGAGCTGTACTTC	CASSLDGTGYELYF